These T cell receptor beta chains were read from a single sample in a study of T cell responses to AZD1222 COVID-19 vaccine. Sequencing used immunoSEQ multiplex PCR; TCRdb keeps in-frame clones, though not all of them. The sample holds 130,000 to 150,000 clones, around 89% seen once. Sequenced here: peripheral blood, sampled on day 0 of AZD1222 vaccination. The source of these receptors is an adult in good health. The CDR3 runs from the conserved cysteine through the conserved F or W. The D gene is left open where the match is weak. Only some rows state a clone size, as once, few, many or a class for expanded clones.

CDR3aa | CDR3nt | abundance | j_gene | v_gene | d_gene
CASSDYPSSGNTIYF | TGTGCCAGCAGCGACTATCCTTCCTCTGGAAACACCATATATTTT | - | TRBJ1-3 | TRBV7-8 | -
CASSQAEVRPYEQYF | TGTGCCAGCAGCCAAGCGGAGGTCAGGCCCTACGAGCAGTACTTC | - | TRBJ2-7 | TRBV3-1/TRBV3-2 | -
CASSLGQGAANEKLFF | TGCGCCAGCAGCTTGGGACAGGGTGCAGCTAATGAAAAACTGTTTTTT | - | TRBJ1-4 | TRBV5-1 | TRBD1
CAISVASQKAKGYTF | TGTGCCATCAGTGTAGCTTCACAGAAGGCGAAAGGCTACACCTTC | once | TRBJ1-2 | TRBV10-3 | -
CASSPYWGSNYGYTF | TGTGCCAGCAGTCCATATTGGGGGTCTAATTATGGCTACACCTTC | - | TRBJ1-2 | TRBV27 | -
CSASWTGLSGNTIYF | TGCAGCGCCTCCTGGACGGGCCTCTCTGGAAACACCATATATTTT | - | TRBJ1-3 | TRBV29-1 | -
CASWGLAKSTDTQYF | TGTGCCAGCTGGGGACTAGCAAAAAGCACAGATACGCAGTATTTT | - | TRBJ2-3 | TRBV6-5 | TRBD2
CASSQTPSPNYGYTF | TGTGCCAGCAGCCAAACGCCAAGCCCAAACTATGGCTACACCTTC | - | TRBJ1-2 | TRBV27 | -
CASSRDRLYGYTF | TGTGCCAGCAGCCGGGACAGACTCTATGGCTACACCTTC | - | TRBJ1-2 | TRBV5-4 | TRBD1
CAWSLEGGVTEAFF | TGTGCCTGGAGCCTAGAGGGGGGGGTGACTGAAGCTTTCTTT | - | TRBJ1-1 | TRBV30 | -
CASRLTPTNTEAFF | TGTGCCAGCAGACTAACACCTACGAACACTGAAGCTTTCTTT | - | TRBJ1-1 | TRBV7-2 | -
CAISLQGSTDTQYF | TGTGCCATCAGCCTACAGGGATCCACAGATACGCAGTATTTT | - | TRBJ2-3 | TRBV10-3 | -
CSASRREMTGELFF | TGCAGTGCTAGTAGGCGGGAGATGACCGGGGAGCTGTTTTTT | - | TRBJ2-2 | TRBV20-1 | TRBD2
CASSIGQGAAPQPQHF | TGTGCCAGTAGTATCGGACAGGGGGCGGCCCCTCAGCCCCAGCATTTT | - | TRBJ1-5 | TRBV19 | TRBD1
CASSLGQGNEKLFF | TGCGCCAGCAGCTTGGGACAGGGTAATGAAAAACTGTTTTTT | once | TRBJ1-4 | TRBV5-1 | TRBD1
CASSSSLSNQPQHF | TGTGCCAGTAGTTCGTCCCTTAGCAATCAGCCCCAGCATTTT | - | TRBJ1-5 | TRBV19 | -
CASSLGTIYNEQFF | TGTGCCAGCAGTCTGGGGACTATCTACAATGAGCAGTTCTTC | - | TRBJ2-1 | TRBV6-5 | TRBD2
CASSWNTEAFF | TGTGCCAGCAGTTGGAACACTGAAGCTTTCTTT | - | TRBJ1-1 | TRBV28 | -
CASSPTGTSGPKGIGYNEQFF | TGTGCCAGCTCACCAACAGGGACTAGCGGCCCTAAGGGTATAGGGTACAATGAGCAGTTCTTC | - | TRBJ2-1 | TRBV18 | TRBD2
CASSEHGRDDNEQFF | TGTGCCAGCAGCGAGCACGGGAGGGATGACAATGAGCAGTTCTTC | - | TRBJ2-1 | TRBV9 | TRBD2
CASSFEGGGRSEQYF | TGTGCCAGCAGTTTCGAGGGGGGGGGCCGTAGCGAGCAGTACTTC | - | TRBJ2-7 | TRBV28 | -
CASSSAGTYSNYGYTF | TGTGCCAGCAGCTCGGCCGGGACTTATTCTAACTATGGCTACACCTTC | - | TRBJ1-2 | TRBV5-6 | -
CASSLSVTGLYEQYF | TGTGCCAGCAGTTTAAGCGTGACAGGGTTATACGAGCAGTACTTC | - | TRBJ2-7 | TRBV28 | TRBD1
CASSSSLENTEAFF | TGTGCCAGCAGTAGCAGCTTGGAGAACACTGAAGCTTTCTTT | few | TRBJ1-1 | TRBV6-5 | -
CASSLIGKRNPGAFF | TGTGCCAGCAGCTTGATAGGGAAAAGGAACCCAGGAGCTTTCTTT | - | TRBJ1-1 | TRBV5-8 | -
CASSDRGPTEAFF | TGTGCCAGCAGCGACAGGGGCCCCACTGAAGCTTTCTTT | - | TRBJ1-1 | TRBV7-9 | TRBD1
CASSGGAMNTEAFF | TGTGCCAGCAGCGGGGGCGCCATGAACACTGAAGCTTTCTTT | few | TRBJ1-1 | TRBV7-3 | -
CASRRPGQVTDTQYF | TGTGCCAGCAGACGTCCGGGACAGGTCACAGATACGCAGTATTTT | once | TRBJ2-3 | TRBV6-5 | TRBD1
CASSGETLLVGNQPQHF | TGTGCCAGCAGTGGAGAGACTTTACTGGTGGGCAATCAGCCCCAGCATTTT | - | TRBJ1-5 | TRBV2 | -
CASSVGLGEGTDTQYF | TGTGCCAGCAGCGTAGGGCTAGGTGAAGGCACAGATACGCAGTATTTT | once | TRBJ2-3 | TRBV9 | -
CASTVTPGGHSPLHF | TGTGCCAGCACCGTTACCCCGGGGGGGCATTCACCCCTCCACTTT | - | TRBJ1-6 | TRBV6-5 | -
CASSPPSGEQFF | TGTGCCAGCTCACCACCGTCAGGTGAGCAGTTCTTC | - | TRBJ2-1 | TRBV18 | -
CASRFQGSGNTIYF | TGTGCCAGCCGTTTCCAGGGTTCCGGAAACACCATATATTTT | - | TRBJ1-3 | TRBV19 | -
CASSPSSYEQYF | TGTGCCAGCAGTCCTAGCTCCTACGAGCAGTACTTC | few | TRBJ2-7 | TRBV7-8 | -
CAWSRDLPGNTIYF | TGTGCCTGGAGTCGGGACCTCCCTGGAAACACCATATATTTT | - | TRBJ1-3 | TRBV30 | -
CASGQRETQYF | TGTGCCAGCGGCCAAAGGGAGACCCAGTACTTC | - | TRBJ2-5 | TRBV5-5 | -
CASRDPGGYGYTF | TGTGCCAGTAGGGATCCGGGAGGCTATGGCTACACCTTC | - | TRBJ1-2 | TRBV19 | -
CASSIPGGARDTEAFF | TGTGCCAGTAGTATCCCTGGGGGGGCTAGGGACACTGAAGCTTTCTTT | - | TRBJ1-1 | TRBV19 | -
CASRGLGTSSTDTQYF | TGCGCCAGCAGGGGACTCGGGACCTCCAGCACAGATACGCAGTATTTT | - | TRBJ2-3 | TRBV5-1 | -
CASSQELAGGDDTQYF | TGTGCCAGCAGCCAAGAACTAGCGGGAGGTGACGATACGCAGTATTTT | - | TRBJ2-3 | TRBV4-2 | TRBD2